This T cell receptor beta chain appears in the sequencing data of a study of blood T cell repertoires in COVID-19. The wider study: The study drew acute and convalescent COVID-19 samples from the United States, Italy and Spain.

The authors' processing: Amplification from reference gene primers served as the basis for estimated nucleated cell counts. Some clones are missing from TCRdb's copy, which holds only in-frame ones; the method was immunoSEQ multiplex PCR. V, J and clone size were drawn from that table, and D and trimming were deduced from the DNA. The table lists around 150,000 clones, about 85% of them singletons, with 0.99% in the top ten. The germline gives CDR1 SEHNR, CDR2 FQNEAQ (reference sequence). The CDR3 loop spans 15 amino acids. Trimming pared 2 bases from V and 2 bases from J, leaving 10 bases between. The V and J genes are TRBV7-9 and TRBJ1-3; the D is unclear. This TCR derives from a young man with acute or convalescent COVID-19. Sequenced input: peripheral blood. In nucleotides, the CDR3 is TGTGCCAGCAGCTTACGATCCAGGACTGGAAACACCATATATTTT. It yields the protein CASSLRSRTGNTIYF.